One and the same sample provided the 2 T cell receptor beta chains below, sequenced in a study of shared clonotypes between healthy human individuals. Here immunoSEQ multiplex PCR was the method, and the copy in TCRdb shows in-frame clones only, minus some. The data hold some 580,000 clones, with roughly 98% observed a single time. Naive CD8 cells were CD45RO-negative, positively selected for CCR7, excluding terminally differentiated effector memory CD45RA+ cells. The sample taken for sequencing was naive CD8+ T cells sorted from blood. The receptors shown here come from a man younger than 40 in good health.

This chain uses TRBV27 with TRBJ1-5; maybe TRBD1 (5 bases). In germline, CDR1 is MNHEY, CDR2 SMNVEV (reference sequence). Trimming removed 2 bases from V and 6 bases from J, with 14 bases in between. The CDR3 runs 15 residues. For the CDR3, the DNA is TGTGCCAGCAGTTTACGTGGGGGAGGGGTTCAGCCCCAGCATTTT. Translation gives CASSLRGGGVQPQHF.

The chain recombines TRBV18 with TRBJ2-3; no clear D gene. Germline assignment: CDR1 KGHSH and CDR2 LQKENI. V was shortened by 5 bases and J by 5 bases, with 8 bases between the two germline ends. This CDR3 comprises 12 residues. DNA of the CDR3: TGTGCCAGCTCATTTTCCGGAGATACGCAGTATTTT. Translated: CASSFSGDTQYF.